Here is one T cell receptor beta chain with its context. Its cognate antigen is unknown. One end of the junction varies from germline; a read error may be responsible. These data are taken from a study of breast tumors, draining lymph nodes, adjacent tissues. The study's findings and limits: Tumor T cell lymph node origin was a supported hypothesis, not proven. Tumors had less TCR diversity than lymph nodes, more than nontumor tissue. Compared with basal-like, luminal-like tumors shared significantly more repertoire with nontumor tissue. Data fit most tumor T cells coming from lymph node, expanding in tumor.

TCRdb reanalysed the multiplex PCR reads using MiXCR and keeps one entry per CDR3 protein. The repertoire holds 60,000 to 70,000 distinct CDR3 sequences, with 57% as singletons. CDR3 length: 18 amino acids. The germline V gene has CDR1 SEHNR and CDR2 FQNEAQ (reference sequence). This sequence originates from a female donor with breast cancer. Some clones in this sample may be carry-over from other donors' samples. The genes are TRBV7-9 and TRBJ2-3; 14 positions agree with TRBD2. Specimen: breast tumor tissue. The DNA of the CDR3 is TGTGCCAGCAGTGCGGGACTAGCGGGAGTGGACCCCACACATACGCAGTATTTT. Its translation: CASSAGLAGVDPTHTQYF.